What follows are 8 T cell receptor beta chains derived from one specimen sequenced in a study of beta chain features in type 1 diabetes. The investigators reverse transcribed all of the isolated RNA, so they sequenced expressed TCRB transcripts. TCRdb keeps only in-frame clones here, not all; method: immunoSEQ multiplex PCR. The repertoire has about 320,000 clones, roughly 15% of them found once; the top ten carry under 8.5%. Material for sequencing was central memory CD4+ T cells from blood. These receptor sequences come from a young man in good health.

The V and J genes are TRBV11-3 and TRBJ2-2; 12 bases fit TRBD2. CDR3 length: 16 residues. The germline V gene encodes CDR1 SGHNT and CDR2 YENEEA. The V segment lost 5 bases and the J segment 7 bases; nucleotides outside the gene matches: 8. The chain's CDR3 is CASSPRTSGVGGELFF. The CDR3 DNA sequence: TGTGCCAGCAGCCCAAGGACTAGCGGGGTGGGCGGGGAGCTGTTTTTT.

This clone has a handful of counts. The chain links TRBV21-1 to TRBJ1-5; TRBD1, the D gene given by the table, was not confirmed from the DNA. TRBV21-1 corresponds to a pseudogene. The CDR3 contains 21 residues. CDR3 region: CASTKRKRYRGRTYCNQPQHF. As DNA, the CDR3 is TGTGCCAGCACCAAACGAAAACGCTACAGGGGGCGAACCTACTGCAATCAGCCCCAGCATTTT.

This clone was seen a few times. The V and J genes are TRBV9 and TRBJ1-5, with D uncertain. The CDR3 is 15 amino acids. V dropped 2 bases and J dropped 5 bases, with 14 bases sitting between them. Germline lookup yields CDR1 SGDLS and CDR2 YYNGEE. In nucleotides, the CDR3 is TGTGCCAGCAGCGTTAGCCCTAGTCTGGATCAGCCCCAGCATTTT. It is translated as CASSVSPSLDQPQHF.

The rearrangement uses TRBV7-9 and TRBJ2-6; no clear D gene. With 5 bases removed from V and 1 base from J, the gap between germline ends came to 12 bases. Germline CDR1 and CDR2: SEHNR and FQNEAQ (reference sequence). The CDR3 sequence is 16 residues long. The CDR3 sequence: CASSQEGQSGANVLTF. The CDR3 DNA sequence: TGTGCCAGCAGCCAAGAAGGTCAATCTGGGGCCAACGTCCTGACTTTC.

This clone was detected a few times. V gene TRBV29-1 combines with J gene TRBJ2-5; D is undetermined. The CDR3 consists of 11 residues. Germline-derived CDR1 and CDR2 are SQVTM and ANQGSEA. Between the trimmed V and J ends, which lost 3 bases and 1 base, there was a span of 3 bases. CDR3 loop: CSVDIQETQYF. DNA of the CDR3: TGCAGCGTTGATATCCAAGAGACCCAGTACTTC.

This rearrangement joins TRBV7-9 to TRBJ1-1; 9 bases align to TRBD1. CDR3 length: 14 residues. Germline V gives CDR1 SEHNR, CDR2 FQNEAQ (reference sequence). The V gene end was trimmed by 3 bases and the J gene end by 4 bases; junction bases not matched to a gene: 3. The chain's CDR3 is CASSFRDRVTEAFF. In DNA form, the CDR3 reads TGTGCCAGCAGCTTTAGGGACAGGGTCACTGAAGCTTTCTTT.

This clone was counted only a few times. The chain combines TRBV29-1 with TRBJ2-3, with a tentative D call TRBD2 (6 bases). The length of the CDR3 is 14 residues. Trimming pared 7 bases from V and 5 bases from J, leaving 19 bases between. CDR1 and CDR2 (germline): SQVTM, ANQGSEA. The CDR3 DNA follows: TGCAGCGGACTGGGCGGGGTACCAAGAGATACGCAGTATTTT. Translated: CSGLGGVPRDTQYF.

This clone was detected only a few times. It is likely a read error: a sequence one base away is far more abundant. The rearrangement links TRBV25-1 to TRBJ2-3; tentatively, D is TRBD1 (6 bases). CDR1 is MGHDK, CDR2 SYGVNS, per germline. This CDR3 is built from 17 residues. The CDR3 is CACSELEFGDNTDTQYF. The CDR3 DNA is TGTGCCTGCAGTGAATTAGAGTTTGGGGACAACACAGATACGCAGTATTTT.